Listed below are T cell receptor beta chains from one sample, sequenced in a study of blood T cells in healthy people across ages. MiXCR, run by TCRdb on the 5' RACE reads, gives a single entry per CDR3 protein. The sample records some 1.8 million distinct CDR3 sequences, 35% to 50% being singletons. Sequenced: blood. These receptors originate from a human donor in good health. The CDR3 runs from the conserved cysteine through the conserved F or W. The D gene is left open where the match is weak. Where a row states a size, it is once, few, many or the class of an expanded clone; other rows omit it.

D	V	J	size	DNA	CDR3
.	TRBV7-2	TRBJ2-2	.	TGTGCCAGCAACTTAGTTGGGGATACCGGGGGGCTGTTTTTT	CASNLVGDTGGLFF
.	TRBV20-1	TRBJ2-1	.	TGCAGCCGGCTGGGCGAGGGCTCCCTGCAGCAGTTCTTC	CSRLGEGSLQQFF
.	TRBV11-2	TRBJ2-1	.	TGTGCCAGTAGTATAAGGGTTGGTTTCGTCGATGAGCAGTTCTTC	CASSIRVGFVDEQFF
TRBD1	TRBV28	TRBJ1-2	few	TGTGCCAGCAGACGACAGGGTTCAAATGGAGGCTACACCTTC	CASRRQGSNGGYTF
TRBD1	TRBV6-2/TRBV6-3	TRBJ2-7	few	TGTGCCAGCAGCCCCGGGACAGGGGGTCCCGAATCACCTTTAGGGGAGCAGTACTTC	CASSPGTGGPESPLGEQYF
TRBD1	TRBV13	TRBJ1-1	once	TGTGCCAGCAGCCGGACAGGGGAGGGACCTGAAGCTTTCTTT	CASSRTGEGPEAFF
.	TRBV10-3	TRBJ2-1	.	TGTGCCATCAGTGAGTCGACGGCAGGGTCAACCAATGAGCAGTTCTTC	CAISESTAGSTNEQFF
TRBD2	TRBV20-1	TRBJ2-5	few	TGCAGTGCTTCAGGGACTAGCGGGGGGATGGCGGAGACCCAGTACTTC	CSASGTSGGMAETQYF
TRBD1	TRBV20-1	TRBJ1-2	many	TGCAGTGCTAGGAAGCAGGGACAGGCGGCAAGTTACACCTTC	CSARKQGQAASYTF
.	TRBV29-1	TRBJ2-7	.	TGCAGCGCCCGAGGGGGGTCTGGGCCCTACGAGCAGTACTTC	CSARGGSGPYEQYF
.	TRBV5-1	TRBJ2-7	.	TGCGCCAGCAGTCCCCCGGAGGGATACCTCTACGAGCAGTACTTC	CASSPPEGYLYEQYF
.	TRBV27	TRBJ2-7	.	TGTGCCAGCAACCTGATCGGCAGGACCGCAACCTACGAGCAGTACTTC	CASNLIGRTATYEQYF
.	TRBV3-1	TRBJ1-1	.	TGTGCCAGCAGCCAAGAGTCTTCCCGACAGAACACTGAAGCTTTCTTT	CASSQESSRQNTEAFF
.	TRBV5-1	TRBJ1-2	.	TGCGCCAGCAGCTTGGCTATCAGGGGAGGTGGCTACACCTTC	CASSLAIRGGGYTF
.	TRBV29-1	TRBJ1-1	.	TGCAGCGTTGCGGACAGAGAAGCTTTCTTT	CSVADREAFF
TRBD1	TRBV27	TRBJ1-2	few	TGTGCCAGCAGTCACGGACAGGGGGCCCCAACTAACTATGGCTACACCTTC	CASSHGQGAPTNYGYTF
.	TRBV27	TRBJ2-3	few	TGTGCCAGCAGTATTGGACCTCCCGGTACGCAGTATTTT	CASSIGPPGTQYF
.	TRBV25-1	TRBJ2-1	.	TGTGCCAGCAGTGAATCGTCGGGACACAACAATGGGCAGTTCTTC	CASSESSGHNNGQFF
.	TRBV9	TRBJ1-5	few	TGTGCCAGCAGCTCGGACGGGGAGAGCAATCAGCCCCAGCATTTT	CASSSDGESNQPQHF
TRBD1	TRBV28	TRBJ2-7	few	TGTGCCAGCAGCCAGGGGGGGGGACAGGGTCTTAGGGAGCAGTACTTC	CASSQGGGQGLREQYF
.	TRBV4-1	TRBJ2-3	few	TGCGCCAGCAGCCAAACGAACACTAGGGATACGCAGTATTTT	CASSQTNTRDTQYF
TRBD1	TRBV20-1	TRBJ1-2	.	TGCAGTGCTCCAGGACAGGGTGCGGGCTACACCTTC	CSAPGQGAGYTF
TRBD1	TRBV7-3	TRBJ2-1	.	TGTGCCAGCAGCTCACGTTCGACAGGGGAAGATGAGCAGTTCTTC	CASSSRSTGEDEQFF
.	TRBV5-1	TRBJ2-3	.	TGCGCCAGCAGCTGGGCCCCGGGTACAGATACGCAGTATTTT	CASSWAPGTDTQYF
.	TRBV29-1	TRBJ1-2	few	TGCAGCGTCGCCGGGACTCAGGAAGGTTATGGCTACACCTTC	CSVAGTQEGYGYTF
.	TRBV7-2	TRBJ2-1	.	TGTGCCAGCAGCTCCCGAGCCTGGGGCGGAAATGAGCAGTTCTTC	CASSSRAWGGNEQFF
TRBD2	TRBV5-1	TRBJ2-1	.	TGCGCCAGCAGCTTCTGGGACTATTACAATGAGCAGTTCTTC	CASSFWDYYNEQFF
TRBD1	TRBV5-1	TRBJ1-4	few	TGCGCCAGCAGCCCTACAGGGGCAGGTGAAAAACTGTTTTTT	CASSPTGAGEKLFF
TRBD2	TRBV29-1	TRBJ2-1	many	TGCAGTGCCGGGGGGTCCCCTGAGCAGTTCTTC	CSAGGSPEQFF
TRBD2	TRBV5-8	TRBJ2-7	.	TGTGCCAGCACCAGACGACTAGCGGGGGGCCTACGAGAGCAGTACTTC	CASTRRLAGGLREQYF
TRBD2	TRBV29-1	TRBJ2-1	.	TGCAGCGTTGAAGATGACGGGTCTAGCGGGAGGTACAATGAGCAGTTCTTC	CSVEDDGSSGRYNEQFF
.	TRBV20-1	TRBJ2-4	few	TGCAGTGCTAGGGTTGGGCAGGGAAGTGACATTCAGTACTTC	CSARVGQGSDIQYF
.	TRBV4-2	TRBJ2-1	.	TGTGCCAGCAGCCCAGGGTCAGAGGACAATGAGCAGTTCTTC	CASSPGSEDNEQFF
TRBD1	TRBV29-1	TRBJ2-7	few	TGCAGACAGATAAGACAGGGGGCTGGGGAGCAGTACTTC	CRQIRQGAGEQYF
TRBD1	TRBV12-3/TRBV12-4	TRBJ1-1	.	TGTGCCAGCAGCGTACAGGGGCCCCTGAACACTGAAGCTTTCTTT	CASSVQGPLNTEAFF
.	TRBV14	TRBJ2-1	.	TGTGCCAGCAGCCGTGGACTCCTCGTGGGCAATGAGCAGTTCTTC	CASSRGLLVGNEQFF
TRBD1	TRBV5-1	TRBJ1-4	.	TGCGCCAGCAGCCACGGACAGGGCGTTCGAACTAATGAAAAACTGTTTTTT	CASSHGQGVRTNEKLFF
.	TRBV11-1	TRBJ1-1	.	TGTGCCAGCAGCTTAATTGAGTCTCATGAAGCTTTCTTT	CASSLIESHEAFF
TRBD1	TRBV30	TRBJ1-2	.	TGTGCCTGCGACAGGGGTGAATATGGCTACACCTTC	CACDRGEYGYTF
.	TRBV13	TRBJ1-1	few	TGTGCCAGCAGCTCCACCCCGGTGACTGAAGCTTTCTTT	CASSSTPVTEAFF
.	TRBV15	TRBJ1-2	once	TGTGCCACCAGCAGAGATGTGAAAGGGTCGAGGGGCTACACCTTC	CATSRDVKGSRGYTF
.	TRBV6-1	TRBJ2-7	.	TGTGCCAGCAGTGAAGACGGCTCCATCTACGAGCAGTACTTC	CASSEDGSIYEQYF
.	TRBV10-3	TRBJ2-3	once	TGTGCTATCAGTTTCAGTCTAGACTCGGTAGATACGCAGTATTTT	CAISFSLDSVDTQYF
.	TRBV27	TRBJ2-7	.	TGTGCCAGCAGTTTTTTCCCCTCCGGGGTCTACGAGCAGTACTTC	CASSFFPSGVYEQYF
.	TRBV7-3	TRBJ2-3	.	TGTGCCAGCAGCGCCAACAGGGTATTGGGCACAGATACGCAGTATTTT	CASSANRVLGTDTQYF
.	TRBV7-3	TRBJ1-6	.	TGTGCCAGCAGCTTAATGGGACGGAATTCACCCCTCCACTTT	CASSLMGRNSPLHF
TRBD1	TRBV5-1	TRBJ2-1	few	TGCGCCAGCAGCACGGGACAGGGGGACGTCACTGAGCAGTTCTTC	CASSTGQGDVTEQFF
.	TRBV6-5	TRBJ1-2	.	TGTGCCAGCAGTTACGGGGGAGGGTCGCACACCTTC	CASSYGGGSHTF
TRBD2	TRBV3-1	TRBJ2-1	.	TGTGCCAGCAGCCGCTCTAGCGGGGGCCGTTACAATGAGCAGTTCTTC	CASSRSSGGRYNEQFF
.	TRBV11-2	TRBJ2-2	.	TGTGCCAGCAGCCCTCTAGCTAGAAAGGTCTCGAGAACCGGGGAGCTGTTTTTT	CASSPLARKVSRTGELFF
.	TRBV7-8	TRBJ2-1	few	TGTGCCAGCAGCTTCGGGGACCCCTCCTACAATGAGCAGTTCTTC	CASSFGDPSYNEQFF
.	TRBV6-2/TRBV6-3	TRBJ2-1	few	TGTGCCAGCAAAGAGGGGGGAACAATGAGCAATGAGCAGTTCTTC	CASKEGGTMSNEQFF
TRBD2	TRBV7-9	TRBJ2-1	.	TGTGCCAGCAGCTTGTTAACGGGACTAGCTCCCAATGAGCAGTTCTTC	CASSLLTGLAPNEQFF
.	TRBV7-2	TRBJ1-2	few	TGTGCCAGCAGCTTGGGGGCAGGGAACCCTAACTATGGCTACACCTTC	CASSLGAGNPNYGYTF
.	TRBV7-2	TRBJ2-3	many	TGTGCCAGCACGGGCGCCAGGGGCATAGATACGCAGTATTTT	CASTGARGIDTQYF
.	TRBV6-2/TRBV6-3	TRBJ2-7	.	TGTGCCAGCAGTTTTCCGTCGTCTCGCGGACATACGAGGGAGCAGTACTTC	CASSFPSSRGHTREQYF
.	TRBV29-1	TRBJ2-5	.	TGCAGCGTTGAAAGGCGGAGTTCCCAAGAGACCCAGTACTTC	CSVERRSSQETQYF
TRBD1	TRBV29-1	TRBJ2-5	.	TGCAGCGTTGCTGATGAGGGGGCGGAGACCCAGTACTTC	CSVADEGAETQYF
.	TRBV29-1	TRBJ2-1	.	TGCAGCGTTGACAATAGTCTATCATCCTACAATGAGCAGTTCTTC	CSVDNSLSSYNEQFF
.	TRBV20-1	TRBJ2-7	.	TGCAGTGCTAGAGTAACAGGGATATCGTACGGCGAGCAGTACTTC	CSARVTGISYGEQYF